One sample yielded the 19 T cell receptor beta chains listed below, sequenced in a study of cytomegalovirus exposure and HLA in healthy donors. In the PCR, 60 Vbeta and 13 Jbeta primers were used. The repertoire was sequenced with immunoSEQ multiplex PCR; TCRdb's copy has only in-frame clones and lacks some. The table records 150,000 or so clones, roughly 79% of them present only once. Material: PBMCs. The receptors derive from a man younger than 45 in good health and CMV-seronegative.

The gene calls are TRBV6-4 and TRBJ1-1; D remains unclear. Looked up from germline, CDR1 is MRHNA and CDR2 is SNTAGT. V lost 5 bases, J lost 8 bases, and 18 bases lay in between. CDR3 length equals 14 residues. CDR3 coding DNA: TGTGCCAGCAGTCGGACGCCCGGTGGGGAGGAAGCTTTCTTT. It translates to CASSRTPGGEEAFF.

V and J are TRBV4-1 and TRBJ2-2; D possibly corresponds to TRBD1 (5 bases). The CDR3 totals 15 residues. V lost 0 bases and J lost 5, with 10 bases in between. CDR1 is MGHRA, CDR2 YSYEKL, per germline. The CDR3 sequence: CASSQEDRLTGELFF. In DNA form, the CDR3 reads TGCGCCAGCAGCCAAGAAGACAGACTTACCGGGGAGCTGTTTTTT.

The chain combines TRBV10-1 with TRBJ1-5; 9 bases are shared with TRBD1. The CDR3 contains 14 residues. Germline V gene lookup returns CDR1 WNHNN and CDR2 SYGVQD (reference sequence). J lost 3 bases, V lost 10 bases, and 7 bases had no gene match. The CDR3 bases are TGCGCCAACCCGGGACAGGGAGACAATCAGCCCCAGCATTTT. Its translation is CANPGQGDNQPQHF.

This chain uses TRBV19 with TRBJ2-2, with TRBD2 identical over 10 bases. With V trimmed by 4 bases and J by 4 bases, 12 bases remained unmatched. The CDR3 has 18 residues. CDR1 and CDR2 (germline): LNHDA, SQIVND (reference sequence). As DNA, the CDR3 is TGTGCCAGTAGTACCAAGCGGGAGGGCCGAAGTGGCACCGGGGAGCTGTTTTTT. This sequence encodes CASSTKREGRSGTGELFF.

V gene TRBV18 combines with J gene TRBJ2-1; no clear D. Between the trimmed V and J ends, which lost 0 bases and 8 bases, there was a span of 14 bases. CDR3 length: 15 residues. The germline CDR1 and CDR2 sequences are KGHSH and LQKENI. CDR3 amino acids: CASSPPAEMSHEQFF. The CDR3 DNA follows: TGTGCCAGCTCACCACCCGCGGAAATGTCCCATGAGCAGTTCTTC.

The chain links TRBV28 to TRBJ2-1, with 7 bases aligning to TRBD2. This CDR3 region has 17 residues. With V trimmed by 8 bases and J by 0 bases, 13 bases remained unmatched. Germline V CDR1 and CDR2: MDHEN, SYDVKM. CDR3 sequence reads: CASRRESLGSSYNEQFF. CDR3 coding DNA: TGTGCCAGCCGGCGGGAGAGCCTGGGGAGCTCCTACAATGAGCAGTTCTTC.

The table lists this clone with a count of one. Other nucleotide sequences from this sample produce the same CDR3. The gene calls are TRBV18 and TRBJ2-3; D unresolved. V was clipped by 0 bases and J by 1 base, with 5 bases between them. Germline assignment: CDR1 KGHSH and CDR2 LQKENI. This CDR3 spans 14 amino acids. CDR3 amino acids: CASSPPRGTDTQYF. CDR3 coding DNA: TGTGCCAGCTCACCACCCCGTGGCACAGATACGCAGTATTTT.

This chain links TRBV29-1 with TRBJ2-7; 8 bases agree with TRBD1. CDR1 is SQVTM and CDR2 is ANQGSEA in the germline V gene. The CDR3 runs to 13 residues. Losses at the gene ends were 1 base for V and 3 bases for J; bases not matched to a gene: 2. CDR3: CSVEGTGLYEQYF. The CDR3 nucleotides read TGCAGCGTTGAAGGGACAGGGCTCTACGAGCAGTACTTC.

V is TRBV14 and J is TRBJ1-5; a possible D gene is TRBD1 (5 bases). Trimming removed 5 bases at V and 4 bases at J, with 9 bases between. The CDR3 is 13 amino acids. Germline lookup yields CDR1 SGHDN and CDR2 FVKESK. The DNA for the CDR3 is TGTGCCAGCAGCGGGGGGGGAAATCAGCCCCAGCATTTT. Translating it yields CASSGGGNQPQHF.

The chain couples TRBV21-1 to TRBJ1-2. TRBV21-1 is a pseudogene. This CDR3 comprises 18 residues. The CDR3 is CASSKASRGEEVRYGYTF. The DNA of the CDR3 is TGTGCCAGCAGCAAAGCGTCAAGAGGGGAGGAGGTACGGTATGGCTACACCTTC.

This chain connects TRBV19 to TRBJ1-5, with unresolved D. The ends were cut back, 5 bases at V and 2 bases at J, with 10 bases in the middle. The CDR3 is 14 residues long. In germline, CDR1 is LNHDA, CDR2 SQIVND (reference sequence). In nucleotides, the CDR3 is TGTGCCAGTAGTCCGCCGCTAGGCAATCAGCCCCAGCATTTT. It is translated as CASSPPLGNQPQHF.

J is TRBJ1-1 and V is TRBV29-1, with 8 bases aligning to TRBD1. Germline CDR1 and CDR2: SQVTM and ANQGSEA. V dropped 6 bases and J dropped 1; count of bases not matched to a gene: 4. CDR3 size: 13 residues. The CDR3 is CSVRTGPNTEAFF. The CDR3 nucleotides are TGCAGCGTGCGGACAGGGCCGAACACTGAAGCTTTCTTT.

The CDR3 is CSVGVYEQYF. In DNA, the CDR3 is TGCAGTGTAGGGGTCTACGAGCAGTACTTC. The chain links TRBV20-1 to TRBJ2-7; D perhaps matches TRBD1 (5 bases). The CDR3 extends over 10 amino acids. Germline V gives CDR1 DFQATT, CDR2 SNEGSKA (reference sequence). Trimming pared 7 bases from V and 3 bases from J, leaving 7 bases between.

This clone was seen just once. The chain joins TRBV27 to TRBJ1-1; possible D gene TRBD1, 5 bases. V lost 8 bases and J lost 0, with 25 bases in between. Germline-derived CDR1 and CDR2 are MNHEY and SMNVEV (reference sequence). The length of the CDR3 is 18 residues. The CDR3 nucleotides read TGTGCCAGCGGTCCGTCAAGGCAGGGTCTCGCCTTGAACACTGAAGCTTTCTTT. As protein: CASGPSRQGLALNTEAFF.

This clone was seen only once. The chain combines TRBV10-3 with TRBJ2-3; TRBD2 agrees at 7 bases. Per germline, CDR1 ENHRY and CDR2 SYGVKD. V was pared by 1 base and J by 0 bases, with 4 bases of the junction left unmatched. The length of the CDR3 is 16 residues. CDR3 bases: TGTGCCATCAGTGAGTACCGGGGAGGGAGCACAGATACGCAGTATTTT. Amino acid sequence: CAISEYRGGSTDTQYF.

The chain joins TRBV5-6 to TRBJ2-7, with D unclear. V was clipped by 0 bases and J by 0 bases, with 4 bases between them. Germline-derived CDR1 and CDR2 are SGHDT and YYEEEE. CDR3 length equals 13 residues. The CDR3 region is CASSLGYSYEQYF. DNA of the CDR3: TGTGCCAGCAGCTTGGGCTACTCCTACGAGCAGTACTTC.

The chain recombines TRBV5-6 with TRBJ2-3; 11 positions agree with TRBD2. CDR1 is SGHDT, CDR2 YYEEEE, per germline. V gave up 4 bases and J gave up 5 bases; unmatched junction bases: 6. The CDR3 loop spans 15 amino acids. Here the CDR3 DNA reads TGTGCCAGCAGCCCCGGGACTAGCGGCCTAGATACGCAGTATTTT. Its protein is CASSPGTSGLDTQYF.

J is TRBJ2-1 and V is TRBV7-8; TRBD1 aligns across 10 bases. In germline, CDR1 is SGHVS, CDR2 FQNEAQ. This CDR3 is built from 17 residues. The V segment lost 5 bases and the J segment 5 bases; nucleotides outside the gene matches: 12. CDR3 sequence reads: CASSTRASGTGDNEQFF. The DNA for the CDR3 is TGTGCCAGCAGCACTAGGGCCTCCGGGACAGGGGACAATGAGCAGTTCTTC.

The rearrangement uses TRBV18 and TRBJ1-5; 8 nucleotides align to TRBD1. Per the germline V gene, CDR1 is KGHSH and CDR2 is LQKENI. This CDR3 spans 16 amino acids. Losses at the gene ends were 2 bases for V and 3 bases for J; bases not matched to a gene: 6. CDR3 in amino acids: CASSPTQGANNQPQHF. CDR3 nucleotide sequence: TGTGCCAGCTCACCAACCCAGGGGGCTAACAATCAGCCCCAGCATTTT.